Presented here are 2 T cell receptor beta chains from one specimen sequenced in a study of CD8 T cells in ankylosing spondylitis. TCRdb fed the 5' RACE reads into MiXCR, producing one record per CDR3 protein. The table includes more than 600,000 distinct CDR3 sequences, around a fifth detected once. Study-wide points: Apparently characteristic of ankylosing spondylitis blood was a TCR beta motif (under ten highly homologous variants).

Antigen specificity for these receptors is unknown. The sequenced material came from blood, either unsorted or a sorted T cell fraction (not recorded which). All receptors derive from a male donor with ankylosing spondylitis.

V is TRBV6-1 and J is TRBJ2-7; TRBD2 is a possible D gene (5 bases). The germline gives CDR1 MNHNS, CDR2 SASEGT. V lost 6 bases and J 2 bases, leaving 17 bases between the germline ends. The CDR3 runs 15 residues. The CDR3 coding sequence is TGTGCCAGCAGCAAGCGGACCAACTTAACCTACGAGCAGTACTTC. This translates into CASSKRTNLTYEQYF.

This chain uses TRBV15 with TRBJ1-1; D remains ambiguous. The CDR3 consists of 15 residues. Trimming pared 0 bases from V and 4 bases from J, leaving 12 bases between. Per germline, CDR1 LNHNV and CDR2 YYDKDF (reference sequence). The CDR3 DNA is TGTGCCACCAGCAGAGATCGGGTGAGAGGCACTGAAGCTTTCTTT. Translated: CATSRDRVRGTEAFF.